The text below deals with one TCR beta chain. Its specificity is not known. The data derive from a study of cytomegalovirus exposure and HLA in healthy donors. Overall study results and limits: One variant, a missense change in DCLRE1C, was linked in a later analysis to TCR beta V- and J-gene trimming. A cluster of highly shared sequence variants was likely a sequencing artifact. In vitro data verified three CMV-associated chains as specific for CMV antigens.

Primers for the PCR totalled 60 Vbeta and 13 Jbeta. Clones were read by immunoSEQ multiplex PCR, and TCRdb kept only the in-frame ones, dropping some. This table holds some 160,000 clones, around four fifths found once. CDR1 and CDR2 from the germline V gene are SEHNR and FQNEAQ (reference sequence). V was trimmed by 7 bases and J by 5 bases, leaving 15 bases between them. This CDR3 contains 14 residues. The chain joins TRBV7-9 to TRBJ1-5; D unresolved. The sample was PBMCs. The TCR comes from a woman aged 25 to 39 in good health and CMV-seronegative. CDR3 sequence reads: CASTSGELYQPQHF. For the CDR3, the DNA is TGTGCCAGCACCTCCGGAGAGCTTTATCAGCCCCAGCATTTT.